Only one count was recorded for the clone carrying this T cell receptor (beta chain). Its target is unknown. Trimming left V 8 bases short and J 0 bases short, with 10 bases between. The CDR3 extends over 13 amino acids. Germline loops: CDR1 SNHLY, CDR2 FYNNEI. This entry is derived from a study of Ad26.COV2.S vaccination and SARS-CoV-2 variants. Measured with immunoSEQ multiplex PCR; TCRdb has only the in-frame clones, and not every one. The table has hundreds of thousands of clones, roughly 90% seen once. Whole-study results and caveats: Comparability of non-spike TCR breadth was observed across vaccine and placebo recipients.

Sample treatment: around 19 received Ad26.COV2.S at low or high dose, single or two shots; 5 received placebo; per-sample allocation not given. All samples were drawn on day 63, counting from the first vaccine or placebo injection. Cohort 1b enrolled adults aged 18-55 years in Boston. The chain recombines TRBV2 with TRBJ1-2, with no clear D. The sample was peripheral blood, taken in a trial of Ad26.COV2.S vaccine versus placebo. This sequence was found in a person between 18 and 65 years old who received the Ad26.COV2.S COVID-19 vaccine or a placebo. The CDR3 nucleotides read TGTGCCAGCGGAGAGGGCCCTAACTATGGCTACACCTTC. Translation gives CASGEGPNYGYTF. Full variable domain (missing parts from reference TRBV2 and TRBJ1-2): EPEVTQTPSHQVTQMGQEVILRCVPISNHLYFYWYRQILGQKVEFLVSFYNNEISEKSEIFDDQFSVERPDGSNFTLKIRSTKLEDSAMYFCASGEGPNYGYTFGSGTRLTVV.